Listed below are T cell receptor beta chains from one sample, sequenced in a study of memory CD4+ T cells and cytomegalovirus serostatus. Only in-frame clones appear in the TCRdb table, and some are missing; sequencing was by immunoSEQ multiplex PCR. The table lists 56,000 or so clones, less than 85% of them singletons, with around 0.51% in the top ten. Sequences were obtained from memory CD4+ T cells from blood. These receptors all stem from an adult in good health and CMV-seronegative. Some clones in this sample may be carry-over from other donors' samples. Both conserved end residues are part of each CDR3. D genes are given only for firm matches. Only part of the rows carry a size: once, few, many, or a class if the clone is expanded.

NA,TRBJ1-6,TRBV7-9,NA,CASSLGRGYNSPLHF,TGTGCCAGCAGCTTAGGCAGGGGTTATAATTCACCCCTCCACTTT
NA,TRBJ2-3,TRBV2,TRBD1,CASSPRTGGPDTQYF,TGTGCCAGCAGCCCCCGGACAGGGGGCCCAGATACGCAGTATTTT
NA,TRBJ1-3,TRBV6-5,NA,CASSYGAAVGNTIYF,TGTGCCAGCAGTTACGGGGCAGCCGTTGGGAACACCATATATTTT
NA,TRBJ1-2,TRBV4-1,NA,CASSQAPGTDYGYTF,TGCGCCAGCAGCCAAGCTCCTGGGACCGACTATGGCTACACCTTC
NA,TRBJ2-7,TRBV6-5,TRBD1,CASSARDRTYEQYF,TGTGCCAGCAGTGCCCGGGACAGAACCTACGAGCAGTACTTC
few,TRBJ1-2,TRBV7-8,NA,CASSTPGRTARGYTF,TGTGCCAGCAGCACTCCGGGACGCACGGCTAGAGGCTACACCTTC
NA,TRBJ1-2,TRBV19,NA,CASSDGAYYGYTF,TGTGCCAGTAGTGACGGGGCTTACTATGGCTACACCTTC
NA,TRBJ2-1,TRBV5-1,NA,CASSPASVRSYNEQFF,TGCGCCAGCAGCCCGGCCTCCGTCCGCTCCTACAATGAGCAGTTCTTC
NA,TRBJ2-7,TRBV7-9,TRBD1,CASSLGSGTGMGEQYF,TGTGCCAGCAGCTTAGGGTCCGGGACAGGTATGGGGGAGCAGTACTTC
NA,TRBJ1-3,TRBV4-3,NA,CASSLDPQASGNTIYF,TGCGCCAGCAGCCTTGATCCACAGGCCTCTGGAAACACCATATATTTT
NA,TRBJ2-1,TRBV28,NA,CASTGASSYNEQFF,TGTGCCAGCACAGGCGCGAGCTCCTACAATGAGCAGTTCTTC
NA,TRBJ2-7,TRBV6-1,NA,CASSEVDREQYF,TGTGCCAGCAGTGAAGTAGACCGGGAGCAGTACTTC
NA,TRBJ2-5,TRBV28,TRBD1,CASSPLTGGTQETQYF,TGTGCCAGCAGTCCTCTGACAGGGGGGACCCAAGAGACCCAGTACTTC
once,TRBJ2-3,TRBV19,TRBD1,CASSTRQGSTDTQYF,TGTGCCAGTAGTACTCGACAGGGAAGCACAGATACGCAGTATTTT
NA,TRBJ2-7,TRBV7-9,NA,CASSLSGAGYEQYF,TGTGCCAGCAGCTTATCTGGCGCTGGATACGAGCAGTACTTC
NA,TRBJ2-1,TRBV28,NA,CASSPSRGTTFSNEQFF,TGTGCCAGCAGTCCGAGCCGGGGGACGACTTTTTCGAATGAGCAGTTCTTC
NA,TRBJ2-1,TRBV30,NA,CAWSVWGNEQFF,TGTGCCTGGAGTGTCTGGGGGAATGAGCAGTTCTTC
NA,TRBJ2-5,TRBV5-1,TRBD1,CASSRDRQETQYF,TGCGCCAGCAGCCGGGACAGGCAAGAGACCCAGTACTTC
NA,TRBJ1-2,TRBV19,TRBD1,CASSRGQVNYGYTF,TGTGCCAGTAGCCGGGGACAGGTTAACTATGGCTACACCTTC
NA,TRBJ2-2,TRBV6-1,NA,CASRELAGFGELFF,TGTGCCAGCAGGGAACTGGCCGGGTTCGGGGAGCTGTTTTTT
NA,TRBJ2-7,TRBV6-1,TRBD2,CASGAGVGEQYF,TGTGCCAGCGGTGCGGGGGTCGGCGAGCAGTACTTC
few,TRBJ1-2,TRBV5-4,NA,CASSLPGPYGYTF,TGTGCCAGCAGCTTGCCAGGGCCCTATGGCTACACCTTC
NA,TRBJ2-3,TRBV2,TRBD2,CATVAGASTDTQYF,TGTGCCACCGTAGCGGGCGCGAGCACAGATACGCAGTATTTT
NA,TRBJ1-3,TRBV7-6,NA,CASSLGWDGGNTIYF,TGTGCCAGCAGCTTAGGGTGGGACGGAGGAAACACCATATATTTT
NA,TRBJ2-2,TRBV7-2,NA,CASSISPNTGELFF,TGTGCCAGCAGCATAAGCCCTAACACCGGGGAGCTGTTTTTT
once,TRBJ2-7,TRBV10-3,NA,CAISDVASSYEQYF,TGTGCCATCAGTGATGTGGCTAGCTCCTACGAGCAGTACTTC
NA,TRBJ1-3,TRBV5-1,NA,CASRAGPGNTIYF,TGCGCCAGCAGGGCAGGTCCTGGAAACACCATATATTTT
NA,TRBJ2-1,TRBV7-9,TRBD2,CASSSSGSYNEQFF,TGTGCCAGCAGCTCTAGCGGATCCTACAATGAGCAGTTCTTC
NA,TRBJ2-3,TRBV5-1,NA,CASSLVPTDTQYF,TGCGCCAGCAGCTTGGTCCCCACAGATACGCAGTATTTT
NA,TRBJ2-6,TRBV27,TRBD2,CASSPAGGGYGANVLTF,TGTGCCAGCAGTCCGGCTGGGGGAGGGTACGGGGCCAACGTCCTGACTTTC
NA,TRBJ2-3,TRBV4-3,TRBD2,CASSQEVAGLAGGSVTQYF,TGCGCCAGCAGCCAAGAGGTCGCGGGACTAGCGGGGGGATCTGTTACGCAGTATTTT
NA,TRBJ2-2,TRBV7-9,TRBD2,CASSRGLPSNTGELFF,TGTGCCAGCAGCCGGGGACTACCCTCGAACACCGGGGAGCTGTTTTTT
few,TRBJ2-7,TRBV7-2,NA,CASSSTQGTEQYF,TGTGCCAGCAGCAGCACTCAAGGGACCGAGCAGTACTTC
NA,TRBJ2-1,TRBV11-2,TRBD2,CASSSLAGEYNEQFF,TGTGCCAGCAGCTCACTAGCGGGGGAGTACAATGAGCAGTTCTTC
NA,TRBJ1-1,TRBV10-2,NA,CATTTGGVTEAFF,TGCGCCACCACCACGGGGGGCGTCACTGAAGCTTTCTTT
NA,TRBJ2-7,TRBV29-1,NA,CSVPLWGEQYF,TGCAGCGTTCCCTTGTGGGGCGAGCAGTACTTC
NA,TRBJ1-2,TRBV7-9,NA,CASSLYSNYGYTF,TGTGCCAGCAGTTTATACTCTAACTATGGCTACACCTTC
NA,TRBJ2-3,TRBV11-2,NA,CASSLDTTDTQYF,TGTGCCAGCAGCTTAGATACGACTGATACGCAGTATTTT
NA,TRBJ2-6,TRBV28,NA,CASSRSGTSNSGANVLTF,TGTGCCAGCAGTCGCTCGGGGACGTCAAACTCTGGGGCCAACGTCCTGACTTTC
NA,TRBJ1-3,TRBV5-1,NA,CASSLDLPNTIYF,TGCGCCAGCAGCTTGGATCTTCCAAACACCATATATTTT
NA,TRBJ1-2,TRBV6-5,NA,CASSPQGYGYTF,TGTGCCAGCAGTCCTCAGGGGTATGGCTACACCTTC
NA,TRBJ1-6,TRBV19,NA,CASKQGAGNSPLHF,TGTGCCAGTAAACAGGGCGCGGGTAATTCACCCCTCCACTTT
NA,TRBJ2-5,TRBV25-1,NA,CASSESQETQYF,TGTGCCAGCAGTGAAAGCCAAGAGACCCAGTACTTC
NA,TRBJ2-7,TRBV14,NA,CASSQDMWAYEQYF,TGTGCCAGCAGCCAAGACATGTGGGCCTACGAGCAGTACTTC
NA,TRBJ1-1,TRBV18,NA,CASSTFGSPEAFF,TGTGCCAGCTCGACTTTTGGCAGTCCTGAAGCTTTCTTT
NA,TRBJ1-4,TRBV7-9,NA,CASSSVTRSEKLFF,TGTGCCAGCAGTTCAGTCACTCGGAGTGAAAAACTGTTTTTT
NA,TRBJ2-7,TRBV18,NA,CASSSKQGFSSYEQYF,TGTGCCAGCTCATCGAAACAGGGTTTCAGCTCCTACGAGCAGTACTTC
NA,TRBJ1-2,TRBV6-1,NA,CASSESGIYGYTF,TGTGCCAGCAGTGAATCCGGGATCTATGGCTACACCTTC
NA,TRBJ1-2,TRBV6-5,TRBD1,CASSRQGAKGYTF,TGTGCCAGCAGTCGACAGGGGGCGAAGGGCTACACCTTC
few,TRBJ1-1,TRBV4-1,TRBD1,CASSQGRGRRTEAFF,TGCGCCAGCAGCCAGGGCAGGGGGCGACGGACTGAAGCTTTCTTT
NA,TRBJ1-2,TRBV2,NA,CASSGFYRAKSYGYTF,TGTGCCAGCAGTGGCTTTTACAGGGCGAAGAGCTATGGCTACACCTTC